This T cell receptor beta chain was recorded in a study of CD8 T cells in Susac syndrome. RNA amounts of roughly 0.5 to 1 ug underwent reverse transcription with random hexamers. Amplification of TCR beta CDR3 spanned 54 Vbeta and 13 Jbeta via immunoSEQ multiplex PCR. TCRdb re-called the immunoSEQ multiplex PCR reads through MiXCR, storing one row per CDR3 protein. This sample carries approximately 280,000 distinct CDR3 sequences, around 84% of them seen once, and the ten largest clones take around 0.11%. The V end was cut by 8 bases, the J end by 0 bases, with 14 bases between. Germline V gene sequence: CDR1 DFQATT, CDR2 SNEGSKA (reference sequence). The CDR3 consists of 14 residues.

This clonotype originated in a human donor with multiple sclerosis. The material sequenced was CD8+ T cells from PBMCs. This rearrangement joins TRBV20-1 to TRBJ2-4; D is undetermined. The DNA for the CDR3 is TGCAGTTTAGGCCACAGTTTAGCCAAAAACATTCAGTACTTC. This translates into CSLGHSLAKNIQYF.